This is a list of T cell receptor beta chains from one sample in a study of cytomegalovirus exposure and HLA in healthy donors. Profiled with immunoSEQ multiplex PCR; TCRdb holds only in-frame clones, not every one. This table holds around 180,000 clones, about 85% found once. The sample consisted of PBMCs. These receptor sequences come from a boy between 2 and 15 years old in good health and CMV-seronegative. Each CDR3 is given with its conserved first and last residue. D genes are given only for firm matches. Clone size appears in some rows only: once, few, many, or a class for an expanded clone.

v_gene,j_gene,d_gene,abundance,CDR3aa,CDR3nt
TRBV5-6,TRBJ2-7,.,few,CASSLDWSYEQYF,TGTGCCAGCAGCTTAGACTGGAGTTACGAGCAGTACTTC
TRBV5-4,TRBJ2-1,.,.,CASSPASGSPPYNEQFF,TGTGCCAGCAGCCCCGCCTCAGGGTCCCCCCCTTACAATGAGCAGTTCTTC
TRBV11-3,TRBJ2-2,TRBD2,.,CASSLVLSGTGELFF,TGTGCCAGCAGCTTAGTCCTTAGCGGGACCGGGGAGCTGTTTTTT
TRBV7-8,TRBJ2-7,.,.,CASSSRQLPVPYEQYF,TGTGCCAGCAGCTCGCGACAGCTACCCGTCCCCTACGAGCAGTACTTC
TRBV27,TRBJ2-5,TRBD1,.,CASSLSRRDRGRETQYF,TGTGCCAGCAGTTTAAGCCGCCGGGACAGGGGAAGGGAGACCCAGTACTTC
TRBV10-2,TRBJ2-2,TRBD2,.,CASSEPGLAGDTGELFF,TGCGCCAGCAGTGAGCCCGGACTAGCGGGAGACACCGGGGAGCTGTTTTTT
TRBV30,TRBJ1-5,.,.,CAWSAGGTGNQPQHF,TGTGCCTGGAGTGCGGGGGGAACGGGCAATCAGCCCCAGCATTTT
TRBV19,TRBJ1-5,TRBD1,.,CASIRTGGGDQPQHF,TGTGCCAGTATAAGGACAGGGGGCGGCGATCAGCCCCAGCATTTT
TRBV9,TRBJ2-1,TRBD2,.,CASSVVPSGGASYNEQFF,TGTGCCAGCAGCGTAGTCCCCAGCGGGGGGGCCTCTTACAATGAGCAGTTCTTC
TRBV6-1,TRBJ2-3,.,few,CASSEGALWTDTQYF,TGTGCCAGCAGTGAGGGGGCGCTGTGGACAGATACGCAGTATTTT
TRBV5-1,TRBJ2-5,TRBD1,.,CARDREQQETQYF,TGCGCCAGGGACAGGGAACAACAAGAGACCCAGTACTTC
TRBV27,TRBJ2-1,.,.,CASSPPTDHYNEQFF,TGTGCCAGCAGTCCCCCGACAGATCACTACAATGAGCAGTTCTTC
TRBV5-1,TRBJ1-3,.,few,CASSLGAESVSGNTIYF,TGCGCCAGCAGCTTGGGCGCCGAATCGGTATCTGGAAACACCATATATTTT
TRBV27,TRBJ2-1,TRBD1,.,CASSPRQGSYNEQFF,TGTGCCAGCAGTCCCAGACAGGGCTCCTACAATGAGCAGTTCTTC
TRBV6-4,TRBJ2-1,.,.,CASSERGAVLYNEQFF,TGTGCCAGCAGTGAAAGGGGTGCCGTGCTCTACAATGAGCAGTTCTTC